Following are 24 T cell receptor beta chains from one sample sequenced in a study of blood T cell repertoires in COVID-19. Here immunoSEQ multiplex PCR was the method, and the copy in TCRdb shows in-frame clones only, minus some. Among about 150,000 clones listed, more than 80% were seen once. The sequenced sample was peripheral blood. These receptors were taken from a man between 60 and 75 years old with acute or convalescent COVID-19.

The V and J genes are TRBV15 and TRBJ2-7; 8 bases fit TRBD1. The CDR3 covers 15 residues. Germline V lookup: CDR1 LNHNV, CDR2 YYDKDF (reference sequence). V trimming: 1 base; J trimming: 2 bases; junction bases outside the gene matches: 4. The CDR3 DNA reads TGTGCCACCAGCAGAGGGGACAGGAGGGCCTACGAGCAGTACTTC. Protein: CATSRGDRRAYEQYF.

This chain links TRBV7-2 with TRBJ1-1; D is unresolved. Trimming left V 6 bases short and J 1 base short, with 9 bases between. Germline assignment: CDR1 SGHTA and CDR2 FQGNSA. The CDR3 runs to 13 residues. CDR3 sequence: CASRPNRNTEAFF. The CDR3 DNA reads as TGTGCCAGCAGACCAAACAGGAACACTGAAGCTTTCTTT.

The V gene is TRBV2, the J gene TRBJ1-2; TRBD1 matches 7 bases. The germline V gene encodes CDR1 SNHLY and CDR2 FYNNEI. With V trimmed by 11 bases and J by 4 bases, 7 bases remained unmatched. The CDR3 is made up of 12 amino acids. This CDR3 reads CAGNRGPYGYTF. The CDR3 bases are TGTGCCGGAAACAGGGGTCCCTATGGCTACACCTTC.

The chain couples TRBV19 to TRBJ2-6; tentatively, D is TRBD1 (6 bases). The CDR3 extends over 18 amino acids. Germline lookup yields CDR1 LNHDA and CDR2 SQIVND (reference sequence). V lost 7 bases to trimming and J lost 0 bases, with 19 bases between them. The CDR3 DNA sequence: TGTGCCAGTACCACGAACGACAGGATCGGCTCTGGGGCCAACGTCCTGACTTTC. Protein sequence: CASTTNDRIGSGANVLTF.

There are a few counts of this clone. The rearrangement uses TRBV5-1 and TRBJ1-1, with D hard to call. The germline V gene encodes CDR1 SGHRS and CDR2 YFSETQ. Between the trimmed V and J ends, which lost 0 bases and 1 base, there was a span of 10 bases. This CDR3 has 15 amino acids. CDR3: CASSLALASNTEAFF. The CDR3 DNA is TGCGCCAGCAGCTTGGCTTTGGCTTCGAACACTGAAGCTTTCTTT.

The V call is TRBV19, the J call TRBJ1-2; 7 bases are shared with TRBD1. Germline values: CDR1 LNHDA, CDR2 SQIVND (reference sequence). This CDR3 region has 14 residues. V shed 5 bases, J shed 3 bases, and the junction held 6 bases outside the gene matches. In DNA form, the CDR3 reads TGTGCCAGTAGTCGACAGGGTCAGGACTATGGCTACACCTTC. Translation: CASSRQGQDYGYTF.

V and J are TRBV30 and TRBJ2-7, with 9 positions matching TRBD1. Looked up from germline, CDR1 is GTSNPN and CDR2 is SVGIG (reference sequence). This CDR3 comprises 15 residues. The trim removed 2 bases at V and 3 bases at J, leaving 8 bases unmatched. CDR3 in amino acids: CAWSTAGTGSYEQYF. The CDR3 DNA sequence: TGTGCCTGGAGTACAGCCGGGACAGGGAGCTACGAGCAGTACTTC.

This clone was seen a few times. Here the CDR3 DNA reads TGTGCCAGCAGCCCATTAGACACCGGGGAGCTGTTTTTT. Translated: CASSPLDTGELFF. This rearrangement joins TRBV3-1 (or the pseudogene TRBV3-2) to TRBJ2-2; D is ambiguous. CDR1 is LGHDT, CDR2 YNNKEL, per germline (reference sequence). The ends were cut back, 4 bases at V and 3 bases at J, with 6 bases in the middle. This CDR3 comprises 13 residues.

The chain is built from TRBV4-1 and TRBJ2-1; tentatively, D is TRBD1 (5 bases). CDR3 length equals 13 residues. Germline values: CDR1 MGHRA, CDR2 YSYEKL. Deletions cut 4 bases from V and 8 bases from J, with 12 bases between. The CDR3 nucleotides are TGCGCCAGCAGCCTTTCAACCAGGGATGAGCAGTTCTTC. It yields the protein CASSLSTRDEQFF.

V and J are TRBV7-2 and TRBJ2-7; 9 nucleotides match TRBD2. CDR1 and CDR2 (germline): SGHTA, FQGNSA. CDR3 length: 15 residues. With 5 bases clipped from V and 0 bases from J, the junction kept 5 bases outside the gene matches. The CDR3: CASSLIAGDSYEQYF. Here the CDR3 DNA reads TGTGCCAGCAGCCTGATAGCGGGGGACTCCTACGAGCAGTACTTC.

The V gene is TRBV11-2, the J gene TRBJ1-1; 7 bases are shared with TRBD1. Germline V CDR1 and CDR2: SGHAT, FQNNGV. With 5 bases clipped from V and 11 bases from J, the junction kept 11 bases outside the gene matches. CDR3 length: 13 amino acids. The CDR3 coding sequence is TGTGCCAGCAGCCACGAGGACAGGCACTCGGCTTTCTTT. The encoded protein is CASSHEDRHSAFF.

The chain combines TRBV30 with TRBJ1-4; weak D call: TRBD1 (6 bases). Germline values: CDR1 GTSNPN, CDR2 SVGIG (reference sequence). The V end was cut by 5 bases, the J end by 6 bases, with 19 bases between. The CDR3 is 15 amino acids. CDR3 sequence (DNA): TGTGCCTGGGCGCCCCGAGGGGGTTGGTATGAAAAACTGTTTTTT. This sequence encodes CAWAPRGGWYEKLFF.

The chain joins TRBV5-5 to TRBJ1-2, with D possibly TRBD1 on 6 matching bases. Trimming took 4 bases from V and 1 from J, leaving 11 bases between them. Germline loops: CDR1 SGHKS, CDR2 YYEKEE (reference sequence). The CDR3 extends over 14 amino acids. CDR3 residues: CASSGKDSNYGYTF. The CDR3 DNA reads as TGTGCCAGCAGCGGGAAGGACAGTAACTATGGCTACACCTTC. The whole variable domain, remainder taken from reference TRBV5-5 and TRBJ1-2, is DAGVTQSPTHLIKTRGQQVTLRCSPISGHKSVSWYQQVLGQGPQFIFQYYEKEERGRGNFPDRFSARQFPNYSSELNVNALLLGDSALYLCASSGKDSNYGYTFGSGTRLTVV.

The V call is TRBV19, the J call TRBJ1-1; D uncertain. The CDR3 totals 13 residues. Germline V CDR1 and CDR2: LNHDA, SQIVND (reference sequence). V shed 6 bases and J shed 1 base, with 9 bases lying between them. This chain's CDR3 is CASSTGQNTEAFF. The CDR3 DNA reads as TGTGCCAGTAGCACGGGTCAGAACACTGAAGCTTTCTTT.

This clone was seen just once. V is TRBV18 and J is TRBJ1-3, with TRBD1 matching over 9 bases. V trimming: 2 bases; J trimming: 7 bases; junction bases outside the gene matches: 9. The CDR3 extends over 16 amino acids. Germline V CDR1 and CDR2: KGHSH, LQKENI. The CDR3: CASSPLDRGGGNTIYF. The CDR3 DNA follows: TGTGCCAGCTCACCATTGGACAGGGGAGGAGGCAACACCATATATTTT.

The chain uses TRBV7-2 and TRBJ1-4, with a possible D match to TRBD1 (5 bases). The germline V gene has CDR1 SGHTA and CDR2 FQGNSA. CDR3 length: 14 residues. The germline V and J ends were trimmed by 5 bases and 8 bases, with 15 bases remaining between them. CDR3 bases: TGTGCCAGCAGCAAACAGGTTATAAGCGAAAAACTGTTTTTT. Protein: CASSKQVISEKLFF.

CDR3 bases: TGTGCCAGCAGTTACTCCGGGACAAAATTCTACAATGAGCAGTTCTTC. Amino acid sequence: CASSYSGTKFYNEQFF. The chain is built from TRBV6-2 or TRBV6-3 and TRBJ2-1; a weak D match, TRBD1 (6 bases). Per the germline V gene, CDR1 is MNHEY and CDR2 is SVGEGT. CDR3 size: 16 residues. The germline V and J ends were trimmed by 0 bases and 3 bases, with 12 bases remaining between them.

This clone appeared once. V and J are TRBV2 and TRBJ2-2, with D hard to call. This CDR3 is built from 14 residues. The V end was cut by 4 bases, the J end by 1 base, with 7 bases between. Germline V gene sequence: CDR1 SNHLY, CDR2 FYNNEI. In nucleotides, the CDR3 is TGTGCCAGCAGTGTCACGCGGAACACCGGGGAGCTGTTTTTT. As protein: CASSVTRNTGELFF.

The genes are TRBV11-2 and TRBJ1-1, with 9 bases fitting TRBD1. Germline V CDR1 and CDR2: SGHAT, FQNNGV. V lost 5 bases to trimming and J lost 4 bases; unmatched junction nucleotides: 8. CDR3 size: 15 residues. The CDR3 region has the DNA TGTGCCAGCAGCCCGAACAGGGGGCGAGCCACTGAAGCTTTCTTT. This gives the protein CASSPNRGRATEAFF.

V usage is TRBV21-1 and J usage is TRBJ2-3; the table's D call, TRBD2, was not checked against the DNA. TRBV21-1 is deemed a pseudogene. The CDR3 loop spans 17 amino acids. The DNA of the CDR3 is TGTGCCAGCAGCGGTCGCTCAGCGAAGGATAGAACAGATACGCAGTATTTT. This encodes CASSGRSAKDRTDTQYF.

J is TRBJ1-2 and V is TRBV20-1; D unclear. Per germline, CDR1 DFQATT and CDR2 SNEGSKA (reference sequence). The CDR3 has 10 amino acids. Trimming took off 5 bases at V and 6 bases at J, with 7 bases between the two ends. The CDR3 is CSAQFDGYTF. CDR3 DNA sequence: TGCAGTGCTCAGTTCGATGGCTACACCTTC.

V gene TRBV29-1 combines with J gene TRBJ1-2; unclear D gene. CDR3 length: 12 residues. Germline values: CDR1 SQVTM, CDR2 ANQGSEA. The ends were cut back, 1 base at V and 1 base at J, with 4 bases in the middle. The CDR3 nucleotides read TGCAGCGTTGAAGTCGGTAACTATGGCTACACCTTC. This encodes CSVEVGNYGYTF.

The chain carries TRBV10-2 and TRBJ1-5; possible D gene TRBD1, 6 bases. Trimming removed 3 bases from V and 0 bases from J, with 15 bases in between. The CDR3 is made up of 17 amino acids. Germline lookup yields CDR1 WSHSY and CDR2 SAAADI. CDR3 nucleotides: TGCGCCAGCAGTGATCGCGGCAGGGGTTATAGCAATCAGCCCCAGCATTTT. Residues: CASSDRGRGYSNQPQHF.

The chain combines TRBV7-6 with TRBJ2-7; D ambiguous. V was shortened by 5 bases and J by 6 bases, with 14 bases between the two germline ends. Germline V gene sequence: CDR1 SGHVS, CDR2 FNYEAQ. This CDR3 is built from 13 residues. The DNA of the CDR3 is TGTGCCAGCAGCGAAACGAGCGTTAGCGAGCAGTACTTC. It specifies CASSETSVSEQYF.